This passage covers 27 T cell receptor beta chains from one sample sequenced in a study of T cell responses to AZD1222 COVID-19 vaccine. TCRdb keeps only in-frame clones here, not all; method: immunoSEQ multiplex PCR. Of some 80,000 clones in the sample, roughly 88% were seen once. The sample in question was peripheral blood, obtained 28 days after the second dose of the MenACWY control vaccine. These receptors came from an adult who received the MenACWY meningococcal vaccine as a control.

This clone has a single count. The rearrangement uses TRBV2 and TRBJ1-2; 9 nucleotides align to TRBD1. J was trimmed by 8 bases and V by 6 bases; bases with no gene match: 7. The CDR3 is 13 amino acids. CDR1 and CDR2 (germline): SNHLY, FYNNEI. CDR3: CASRATGTGGYTF. The CDR3 DNA sequence: TGTGCCAGCAGGGCTACCGGGACAGGGGGCTACACCTTC.

The chain uses TRBV30 and TRBJ1-2; no reliable D call. There are 15 residues in the CDR3. Trimming took off 4 bases at V and 4 bases at J, with 19 bases between the two ends. Germline V lookup: CDR1 GTSNPN, CDR2 SVGIG (reference sequence). The CDR3 nucleotides are TGTGCCTGGACTTCTGGGTTGGGGAAGATCTATGGCTACACCTTC. Translation: CAWTSGLGKIYGYTF.

This rearrangement joins TRBV28 to TRBJ1-2; 7 bases are shared with TRBD1. Germline-derived CDR1 and CDR2 are MDHEN and SYDVKM. Unmatched junction bases numbered 11, after V lost 5 bases and J lost 5 bases. This CDR3 has 15 residues. The CDR3 protein is CASSNPGQKFYGYTF. DNA for the CDR3: TGTGCCAGCAGTAATCCGGGACAGAAGTTTTATGGCTACACCTTC.

The CDR3 region has the DNA TGTGCCAGCAGCCCTAGAAGAGGACAGGGGTATACTGAAGCTTTCTTT. It yields the protein CASSPRRGQGYTEAFF. The gene calls are TRBV4-2 and TRBJ1-1; 9 bases match TRBD1. The CDR3 totals 16 residues. The trim removed 4 bases at V and 5 bases at J, leaving 11 bases unmatched. Germline-derived CDR1 and CDR2 are LGHNA and YNFKEQ.

The chain uses TRBV3-1 (or the pseudogene TRBV3-2) and TRBJ1-5; D is unresolved. The length of the CDR3 is 13 residues. Germline CDR1 and CDR2: LGHDT and YNNKEL (reference sequence). V was clipped by 0 bases and J by 6 bases, with 6 bases between them. The CDR3: CASSQDVAQPQHF. CDR3 DNA: TGTGCCAGCAGCCAAGATGTGGCTCAGCCCCAGCATTTT.

This clone was counted between two and nine times. This sequence joins TRBV19 and TRBJ1-2; tentatively, D is TRBD1 (5 bases). CDR1 is LNHDA, CDR2 SQIVND, per germline (reference sequence). CDR3 length equals 14 residues. Trimming stripped 5 bases from V and 3 bases from J, with 13 bases between. This CDR3 is CASSQVLGDYGYTF. CDR3 sequence (DNA): TGTGCCAGTAGTCAGGTACTGGGGGACTATGGCTACACCTTC. Looking up the rest from reference TRBV19 and TRBJ1-2 gives the full variable domain: DGGITQSPKYLFRKEGQNVTLSCEQNLNHDAMYWYRQDPGQGLRLIYYSQIVNDFQKGDIAEGYSVSREKKESFPLTVTSAQKNPTAFYLCASSQVLGDYGYTFGSGTRLTVV.

The J gene is TRBJ2-7, the V gene TRBV7-9; TRBD2 might be the D (7 bases). Germline CDR1 reads SEHNR; CDR2 reads FQNEAQ (reference sequence). The CDR3 totals 15 residues. V lost 5 bases, J lost 5 bases, and 19 bases lay in between. CDR3 region: CASSPPGTGGHEQYF. DNA of the CDR3: TGTGCCAGCAGCCCACCCGGGACGGGGGGCCACGAGCAGTACTTC.

This chain links TRBV18 with TRBJ2-7; D possibly matches TRBD1 or TRBD2 (5 bases each). V was pared by 3 bases and J by 2 bases, with 8 bases between. This CDR3 is built from 13 residues. Germline V lookup: CDR1 KGHSH, CDR2 LQKENI. The CDR3 protein is CASSPWDPYEQYF. The CDR3 DNA reads as TGTGCCAGCTCACCGTGGGACCCCTACGAGCAGTACTTC. Supplemented by reference TRBV18 and TRBJ2-7, the full variable domain reads NAGVMQNPRHLVRRRGQEARLRCSPMKGHSHVYWYRQLPEEGLKFMVYLQKENIIDESGMPKERFSAEFPKEGPSILRIQQVVRGDSAAYFCASSPWDPYEQYFGPGTRLTVT.

This clone came up once. The chain combines TRBV9 with TRBJ1-6; D may be TRBD1 (6 bases). Trimming pared 3 bases from V and 7 bases from J, leaving 14 bases between. Germline assignment: CDR1 SGDLS and CDR2 YYNGEE. The CDR3 consists of 15 residues. CDR3 nucleotide sequence: TGTGCCAGCAGCGACCCCCAGGGGCGGAATTCACCCCTCCACTTT. Residues: CASSDPQGRNSPLHF.

The rearrangement links TRBV3-1 (or the pseudogene TRBV3-2) to TRBJ1-3; D perhaps matches TRBD1 (5 bases). V was shortened by 1 base and J by 4 bases, with 14 bases between the two germline ends. Germline loops: CDR1 LGHDT, CDR2 YNNKEL (reference sequence). This CDR3 spans 16 amino acids. The CDR3 reads CASSQGIGARGNTIYF. In nucleotides, the CDR3 is TGTGCCAGCAGCCAAGGGATAGGGGCGCGGGGAAACACCATATATTTT.

This clone was seen only a few times. J is TRBJ2-7 and V is TRBV30; 9 bases map to TRBD1. CDR3 size: 13 residues. Unmatched junction bases numbered 6, after V lost 3 bases and J lost 6 bases. Germline CDR1 GTSNPN, CDR2 SVGIG (reference sequence). The CDR3 sequence is CAWSHRGLSEQYF. The CDR3 coding sequence is TGTGCCTGGAGCCACAGGGGGCTCAGCGAGCAGTACTTC.

This chain connects TRBV28 to TRBJ1-1; D uncertain. The germline CDR1 and CDR2 sequences are MDHEN and SYDVKM. There are 11 residues in the CDR3. The V end lost 2 bases, the J end lost 7 bases, and 5 bases lay between the germline ends. Written as DNA, the CDR3 is TGTGCCAGCAGTTTAACACGTGAAGCTTTCTTT. Encoded protein: CASSLTREAFF. The whole variable domain, filled in from reference TRBV28 and TRBJ1-1, reads DVKVTQSSRYLVKRTGEKVFLECVQDMDHENMFWYRQDPGLGLRLIYFSYDVKMKEKGDIPEGYSVSREKKERFSLILESASTNQTSMYLCASSLTREAFFGQGTRLTVV.

By its share, this clone is medium-sized. The chain carries TRBV7-9 and TRBJ1-4; no firm D call. V was clipped by 2 bases and J by 8 bases, with 12 bases between them. CDR3 size: 14 residues. Germline V gene lookup returns CDR1 SEHNR and CDR2 FQNEAQ (reference sequence). The CDR3 DNA reads as TGTGCCAGCAGCTTATTCGGGGAATGGGAAAAACTGTTTTTT. Its translation: CASSLFGEWEKLFF. The full variable domain, its missing parts supplied by reference TRBV7-9 and TRBJ1-4, is DTGVSQNPRHKITKRGQNVTFRCDPISEHNRLYWYRQTLGQGPEFLTYFQNEAQLEKSRLLSDRFSAERPKGSFSTLEIQRTEQGDSAMYLCASSLFGEWEKLFFGSGTQLSVL.

The J gene is TRBJ2-7, the V gene TRBV5-1; a weak D match, TRBD1 (6 bases). The V end lost 4 bases, the J end lost 1 base, and 12 bases lay between the germline ends. The CDR3 has 14 amino acids. Germline V lookup: CDR1 SGHRS, CDR2 YFSETQ. The CDR3 is CASSVTGQSYEQYF. The DNA of the CDR3 is TGCGCCAGCAGCGTTACGGGACAATCCTACGAGCAGTACTTC.

The V and J genes are TRBV11-3 and TRBJ1-1; TRBD1 might be the D (5 bases). Germline V lookup: CDR1 SGHNT, CDR2 YENEEA. Trimming took 5 bases from V and 3 from J, leaving 16 bases between them. This CDR3 is built from 15 residues. Here the CDR3 reads CASSRRGAEDTEAFF. The CDR3 nucleotides read TGTGCCAGCAGCCGGAGAGGGGCGGAGGACACTGAAGCTTTCTTT. Together with reference TRBV11-3 and TRBJ1-1, the CDR3 gives the full variable domain: EAGVVQSPRYKIIEKKQPVAFWCNPISGHNTLYWYLQNLGQGPELLIRYENEEAVDDSQLPKDRFSAERLKGVDSTLKIQPAELGDSAVYLCASSRRGAEDTEAFFGQGTRLTVV.

The chain has TRBV5-4 and TRBJ2-3, with 7 bases fitting TRBD1. Germline V gene lookup returns CDR1 SGHNT and CDR2 YYREEE (reference sequence). The CDR3 has 16 amino acids. V dropped 3 bases and J dropped 0; count of bases not matched to a gene: 7. The CDR3 DNA reads TGTGCCAGCAGCTCACCGGACAGGAGTAGCACAGATACGCAGTATTTT. It encodes CASSSPDRSSTDTQYF.

J is TRBJ1-1 and V is TRBV12-5; TRBD1 matches at 8 bases. The CDR3 is 16 amino acids. V gave up 0 bases and J gave up 7 bases; unmatched junction bases: 10. CDR1 is LGHNT and CDR2 is FRNRAP in the germline V gene. Here the CDR3 reads CASGLVAGQGPNEAFF. The CDR3 nucleotides read TGTGCTAGTGGTTTGGTAGCAGGACAGGGACCTAATGAAGCTTTCTTT.

The chain joins TRBV4-3 to TRBJ1-6; the D gene is possibly TRBD1 (5 bases). Germline CDR1 reads LGHNA; CDR2 reads YSLEER. V was clipped by 3 bases and J by 6 bases, with 12 bases between them. The CDR3 totals 15 residues. DNA of the CDR3: TGCGCCAGCAGCCAGGGACTGGGGCCTAATTCACCCCTCCACTTT. It codes for CASSQGLGPNSPLHF.

V usage is TRBV7-9 and J usage is TRBJ2-3; 14 bases line up with TRBD2. Germline V CDR1 and CDR2: SEHNR, FQNEAQ (reference sequence). The length of the CDR3 is 15 residues. The V and J ends lost 5 bases and 5 bases, in that order; junction bases with no gene match: 3. Here the CDR3 reads CASSGGLAGEDTQYF. CDR3 sequence (DNA): TGTGCCAGCAGCGGGGGACTAGCGGGGGAAGATACGCAGTATTTT.

The chain joins TRBV14 to TRBJ2-4; D remains unclear. The germline V gene encodes CDR1 SGHDN and CDR2 FVKESK. The CDR3 runs to 15 residues. Trimming took off 1 base at V and 0 bases at J, with 7 bases between the two ends. CDR3 loop: CASSQGSLAKNIQYF. The CDR3 DNA is TGTGCCAGCAGCCAAGGGAGTTTAGCCAAAAACATTCAGTACTTC.

The chain joins TRBV27 to TRBJ1-6; D remains ambiguous. The germline V and J ends were trimmed by 4 bases and 10 bases, with 20 bases remaining between them. This CDR3 is 16 amino acids long. In germline, CDR1 is MNHEY, CDR2 SMNVEV (reference sequence). CDR3 coding DNA: TGTGCCAGCAGTTCCCTCTCTCAAGGGAGTGGCTCACCCCTCCACTTT. Translation: CASSSLSQGSGSPLHF.

The V gene is TRBV5-1, the J gene TRBJ2-3; 10 bases agree with TRBD2. This CDR3 contains 18 residues. V lost 3 bases and J lost 9; bases outside the gene matches: 19. Germline V gene sequence: CDR1 SGHRS, CDR2 YFSETQ. The CDR3 nucleotides are TGCGCCAGCAGCTCCCCCGGGGGGGGAGCGGGGGGGCCGGGGACGCAGTATTTT. Translation: CASSSPGGGAGGPGTQYF.

The J gene is TRBJ1-1, the V gene TRBV2, with a weak D call TRBD1 (5 bases). The CDR3 consists of 16 residues. The V end was cut by 2 bases, the J end by 3 bases, with 16 bases between. Per germline, CDR1 SNHLY and CDR2 FYNNEI. The CDR3 nucleotides read TGTGCCAGCAGTGAAACTTCTGGCAGGGTCTACACTGAAGCTTTCTTT. Its translation is CASSETSGRVYTEAFF.

The chain combines TRBV25-1 with TRBJ1-2; D remains ambiguous. Germline V gene data show CDR1 as MGHDK and CDR2 as SYGVNS. CDR3 size: 14 residues. Trimming stripped 2 bases from V and 0 bases from J, with 7 bases between. This CDR3 is CASSEKRTNYGYTF. The CDR3 coding sequence is TGTGCCAGCAGTGAAAAGAGAACTAACTATGGCTACACCTTC.

The V call is TRBV7-9, the J call TRBJ1-3, with D possibly matching TRBD1 (6 bases). Germline CDR1 SEHNR, CDR2 FQNEAQ (reference sequence). The CDR3 runs to 15 residues. The V end was cut by 5 bases, the J end by 0 bases, with 11 bases between. The CDR3 here is CASSRRQVSGNTIYF. CDR3 in DNA: TGTGCCAGCAGCCGTAGACAGGTCTCTGGAAACACCATATATTTT.

J is TRBJ2-1 and V is TRBV4-1, with 10 bases matching TRBD1. Germline V gives CDR1 MGHRA, CDR2 YSYEKL. The CDR3 loop spans 19 amino acids. V trimming: 3 bases; J trimming: 0 bases; junction bases outside the gene matches: 11. DNA for the CDR3: TGCGCCAGCAGCCAGGGACAGGGGACAGGTGAAAGCTCCTACAATGAGCAGTTCTTC. Its translation: CASSQGQGTGESSYNEQFF.

The J gene is TRBJ1-1, the V gene TRBV3-1 (or the pseudogene TRBV3-2); tentative D call: TRBD1 (6 bases). In germline, CDR1 is LGHDT, CDR2 YNNKEL (reference sequence). Trimming took off 4 bases at V and 4 bases at J, with 16 bases between the two ends. CDR3 length: 15 amino acids. The CDR3 spells CASSRLSGEGTEAFF. The CDR3 nucleotides read TGTGCCAGCAGCCGTCTTTCAGGGGAGGGCACTGAAGCTTTCTTT.